This T cell receptor beta chain was documented in a study of blood T cells in healthy people across ages (dated by TCRdb to between 2015 and 2016). Turning to the overall study: In model experiments, roughly one uniquely barcoded TCR beta cDNA molecule per two T cells was captured by template switching. The study measured age-related changes in TCR beta repertoire diversity using deep sequencing normalized with unique cDNA molecular identifiers. Using the same blood draw, the study looked at two additional independent replicas of 1 million unique cDNA reads for two donors, one aged 18 to 30 and the other aged 80 or older. To avoid experimental bias, donors of different ages were randomly spread across the sequencing lanes. Donors were grouped into four age groups: young (average about 15 years), middle-aged (about 40), aged (roughly 67) and long-lived (approximately 81). Overall study results and their limits: Compared with the aged group, the long-lived group had more naive CD4+ T cells, fewer expanded clones and increased TCR diversity, a pattern suggesting age selection. The percentage of naive T cells measured by flow cytometry correlated strongly with observed TCR beta diversity. The CMV infection status of donors was not known, potentially confounding age-related changes in expanded clonotypes. Total diversity estimates from one million sequenced T cells were considered lower bounds and underestimates. As age increased, observed TCR beta diversity per million T cells dropped in a roughly linear way, and a significant reduction was already evident by age approximately 40. Bulk unsorted PBMC profiling prevented conclusive comparison of naive and antigen-experienced compartments.

The donors were 40 or so Caucasian individuals from Russia, aged 6 to 90 years, who were systemically healthy. Ten milliliters of peripheral blood were drawn from each donor into EDTA-treated Vacutainer tubes. Ficoll-Paque density-gradient centrifugation was used to isolate PBMCs, with at least 7 million per sample. Total RNA was extracted from PBMCs with Trizol reagent, with at least 6 micrograms obtained per sample. For every donor, flow cytometry on a PBMC aliquot measured the percentage of naive CD45RAhigh/CD27high T cells. Reading from cysteine to phenylalanine, the CDR3 counts 14 amino acids. Just the 42-base CDR3 DNA is kept, in frame starting at base 1. CDR1 and CDR2 were assigned from the germline V gene (reference sequence) as DFQATT and SNEGSKA. V is reduced by 6 bases and J by 6 bases, leaving a spacing of 21 bases between them. This clonotype was found a few times. Its antigen has not been determined. Per-nucleotide qualities are absent, and no much larger clonotype sits a single base away.

The library was made by 5' RACE. For sequencing, an Illumina HiSeq 2500 was employed. A second PCR of roughly 7 to 12 cycles was performed with a sample-barcoded 5' primer and a J-beta primer mix. A template-switch 5' adaptor carrying 12 random nucleotides introduced a unique molecular identifier onto each TCR beta cDNA molecule. At least 3 million CDR3-containing paired-end reads were obtained from each sample. First-strand cDNA synthesis was performed from all RNA using the Mint cDNA synthesis kit, with priming by a TRBC-specific oligonucleotide. Following uracil-DNA glycosylase treatment, all cDNA underwent a first 18-cycle PCR with the universal primers M1SS and BC2_uni_R. As for the authors' bioinformatics: Normalization of each sample was performed by random selection of 1 million high-quality reads, each carrying a distinct molecular identifier. Instead of being binned into consensus sequences, reads with shared molecular identifiers were discarded. CDR3 identification, clonotype clustering and error correction used MiTCR with a Q25 quality threshold and the strictest error-elimination algorithm. A nonparametric unseen species model with Euler transformation was used to estimate lower-bound total TCR beta diversity. TCRdb reprocessing: public reads trimmed at Q25 with fastp, clones called with MiXCR, in-frame beta chains kept. Each record represents a unique CDR3 protein, reported with the most common genes and DNA among its rows. Clone size and V and J calls follow TCRdb, not the original study. Across this sample there are 650,000 to 1,000,000 distinct CDR3 sequences, with around 36% seen only once. The ten largest clones represent 10% to 15% of the sample.

The material sequenced was blood. The chain employs TRBV20-1 and TRBJ2-7; the D gene cannot be resolved beyond TRBD1 or TRBD2, each matching 7 bases. The receptor was isolated from a young man in good health. The CDR3 protein is CSAHSGGVDGEQYF. The nucleotide sequence reads TGCAGTGCCCACTCAGGGGGGGTGGATGGCGAGCAGTACTTC.